This T cell receptor (beta chain) was sequenced during a study of T cell responses to AZD1222 COVID-19 vaccine. Sequencing used immunoSEQ multiplex PCR; TCRdb keeps in-frame clones, though not all of them. Here the sample spans about 82,000 clones, more than 85% being singletons. The V gene lost 6 bases and the J gene lost 4 bases, with 12 bases spanning the gap. From germline, CDR1 is ENHRY and CDR2 SYGVKD. This CDR3 contains 13 residues. This receptor was taken from an adult in good health. The chain carries TRBV10-3 and TRBJ2-5, with D hard to call. Specimen: peripheral blood, collected on day 0 of AZD1222 vaccination. The CDR3 spells CAISETYGETQYF. As DNA, the CDR3 is TGTGCCATCAGCGAAACATATGGAGAGACCCAGTACTTC.